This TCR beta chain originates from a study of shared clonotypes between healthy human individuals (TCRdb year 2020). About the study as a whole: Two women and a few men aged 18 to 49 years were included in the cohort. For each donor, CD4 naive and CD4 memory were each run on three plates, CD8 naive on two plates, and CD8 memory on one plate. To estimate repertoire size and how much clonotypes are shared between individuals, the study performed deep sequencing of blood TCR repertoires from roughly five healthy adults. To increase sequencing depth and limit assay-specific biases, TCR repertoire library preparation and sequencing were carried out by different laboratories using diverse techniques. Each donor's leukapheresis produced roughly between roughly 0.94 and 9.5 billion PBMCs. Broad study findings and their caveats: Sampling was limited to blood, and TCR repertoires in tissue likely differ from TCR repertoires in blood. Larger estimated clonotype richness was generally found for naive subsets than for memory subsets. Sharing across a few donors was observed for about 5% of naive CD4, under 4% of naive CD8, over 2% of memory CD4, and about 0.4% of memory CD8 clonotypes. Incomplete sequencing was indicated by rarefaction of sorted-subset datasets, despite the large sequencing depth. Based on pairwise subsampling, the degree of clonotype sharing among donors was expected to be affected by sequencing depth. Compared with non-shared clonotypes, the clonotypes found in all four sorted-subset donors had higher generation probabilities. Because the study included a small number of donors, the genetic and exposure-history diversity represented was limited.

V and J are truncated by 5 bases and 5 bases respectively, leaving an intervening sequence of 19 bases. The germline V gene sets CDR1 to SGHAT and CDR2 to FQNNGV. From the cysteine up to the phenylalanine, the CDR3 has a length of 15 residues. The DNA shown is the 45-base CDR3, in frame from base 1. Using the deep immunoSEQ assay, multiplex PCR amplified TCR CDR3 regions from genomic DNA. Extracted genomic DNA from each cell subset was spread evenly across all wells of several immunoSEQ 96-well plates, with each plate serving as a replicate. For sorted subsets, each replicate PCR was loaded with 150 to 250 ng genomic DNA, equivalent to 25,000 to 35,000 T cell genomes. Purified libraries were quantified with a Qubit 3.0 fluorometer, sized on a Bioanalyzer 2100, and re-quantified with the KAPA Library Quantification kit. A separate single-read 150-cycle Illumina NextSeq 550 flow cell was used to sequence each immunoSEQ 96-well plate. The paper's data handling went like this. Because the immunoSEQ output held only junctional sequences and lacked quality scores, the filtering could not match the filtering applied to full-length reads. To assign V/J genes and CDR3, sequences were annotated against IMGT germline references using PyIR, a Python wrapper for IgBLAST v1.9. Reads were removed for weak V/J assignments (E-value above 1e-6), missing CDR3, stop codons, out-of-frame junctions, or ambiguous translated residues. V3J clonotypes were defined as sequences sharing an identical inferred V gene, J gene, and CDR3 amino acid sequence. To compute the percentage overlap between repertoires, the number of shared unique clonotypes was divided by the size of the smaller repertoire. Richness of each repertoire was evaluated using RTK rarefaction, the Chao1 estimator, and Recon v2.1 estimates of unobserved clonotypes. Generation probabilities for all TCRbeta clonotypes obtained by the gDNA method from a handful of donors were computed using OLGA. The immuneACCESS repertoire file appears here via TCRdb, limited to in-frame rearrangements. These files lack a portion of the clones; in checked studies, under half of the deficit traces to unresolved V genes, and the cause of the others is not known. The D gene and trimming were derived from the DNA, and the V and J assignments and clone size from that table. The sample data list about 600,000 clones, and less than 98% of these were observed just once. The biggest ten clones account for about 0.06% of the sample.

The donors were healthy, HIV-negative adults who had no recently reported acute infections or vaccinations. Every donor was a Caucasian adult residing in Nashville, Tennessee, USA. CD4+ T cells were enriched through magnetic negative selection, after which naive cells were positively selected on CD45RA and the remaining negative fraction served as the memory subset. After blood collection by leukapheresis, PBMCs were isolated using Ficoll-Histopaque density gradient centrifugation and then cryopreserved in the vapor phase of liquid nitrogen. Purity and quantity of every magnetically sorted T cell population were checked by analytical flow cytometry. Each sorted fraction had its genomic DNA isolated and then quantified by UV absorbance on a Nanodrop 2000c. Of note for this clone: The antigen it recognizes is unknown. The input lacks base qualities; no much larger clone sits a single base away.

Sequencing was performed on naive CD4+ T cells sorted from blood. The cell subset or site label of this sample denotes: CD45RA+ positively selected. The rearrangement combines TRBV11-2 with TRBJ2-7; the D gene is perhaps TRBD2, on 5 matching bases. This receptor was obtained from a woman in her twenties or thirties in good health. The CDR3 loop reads CASSPISGLRDEQYF. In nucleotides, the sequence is TGTGCCAGCAGCCCGATCAGCGGTCTAAGAGACGAGCAGTACTTC.